Listed below are T cell receptor beta chains from one sample, sequenced in a study of T-cell reconstitution after alpha-beta-depleted transplantation in children. TCRdb fed the PCR reads into MiXCR, producing one record per CDR3 protein. This table holds roughly 200,000 distinct CDR3 sequences, approximately 10% found once. Specimen: PBMCs, collected before TCRalphabeta/CD19-depleted stem cell transplant. The receptor source for this set is a child younger than two with acute myeloid leukemia, due to receive a stem cell transplant. Both conserved end residues are part of each CDR3. The order of the fields is clone size, J gene, D gene, V gene, CDR3 protein, CDR3 DNA. A D gene is named only where the DNA matches it firmly. Rows may omit the clone size; those that give it use once, few, many or a size class.

.	TRBJ2-1	TRBD2	TRBV6-5	CASSLRLAYNEQFF	TGTGCCAGCAGCCTGCGACTAGCTTACAATGAGCAGTTCTTC
once	TRBJ2-2	.	TRBV25-1	CASGAWGPGELFF	TGTGCCAGCGGGGCTTGGGGGCCCGGGGAGCTGTTTTTT
few	TRBJ2-1	.	TRBV29-1	CSSNDNEQFF	TGCAGTTCGAATGACAATGAGCAGTTCTTC
many	TRBJ2-3	TRBD2	TRBV12-3/TRBV12-4	CASRSFSGSTDTQYF	TGTGCCAGCAGATCCTTTAGCGGGAGCACAGATACGCAGTATTTT
many	TRBJ2-3	TRBD1	TRBV7-9	CASSYRGSGNTQYF	TGTGCCAGCAGCTACAGGGGGTCGGGGAATACGCAGTATTTT
many	TRBJ2-1	TRBD2	TRBV10-3	CAISGTSSNEQFF	TGTGCCATCAGCGGGACTAGCAGCAATGAGCAGTTCTTC
many	TRBJ2-5	TRBD2	TRBV3-1	CASSRLAQETQYF	TGTGCCAGCAGCCGACTAGCGCAAGAGACCCAGTACTTC
.	TRBJ2-2	.	TRBV18	CASSPPGRPTGELFF	TGTGCCAGCTCACCTCCGGGACGCCCCACCGGGGAGCTGTTTTTT
many	TRBJ2-2	.	TRBV9	CASSDRFTGELFF	TGTGCCAGCAGTGACAGGTTCACCGGGGAGCTGTTTTTT
many	TRBJ2-7	TRBD2	TRBV10-3	CAISDFPLGEGKFEQYF	TGTGCCATCAGTGATTTCCCTCTTGGGGAGGGAAAATTTGAGCAGTACTTC
many	TRBJ2-1	TRBD2	TRBV20-1	CSARGFGGGLYNEQFF	TGCAGTGCTAGAGGTTTTGGGGGAGGGCTCTACAATGAGCAGTTCTTC
many	TRBJ1-4	.	TRBV6-4	CASSEQGGEKLFF	TGTGCCAGCAGTGAACAGGGTGGTGAAAAACTGTTTTTT
few	TRBJ1-2	.	TRBV25-1	CASSEPTGNGYTF	TGTGCCAGCAGTGAGCCTACAGGGAACGGCTACACCTTC
many	TRBJ1-1	TRBD1	TRBV7-2	CASSSTGPNTEAFF	TGTGCCAGCAGCTCGACAGGGCCGAACACTGAAGCTTTCTTT
many	TRBJ2-1	TRBD1	TRBV4-2	CASSQDARGQVEQFF	TGTGCCAGCAGCCAAGATGCCAGGGGGCAAGTTGAGCAGTTCTTC
many	TRBJ2-1	.	TRBV6-5	CASSYGPYEQFF	TGTGCCAGCAGTTACGGGCCATATGAGCAGTTCTTC
.	TRBJ2-1	.	TRBV11-2	CASSLTRSGAEQFF	TGTGCCAGCAGCTTAACTAGATCGGGCGCTGAGCAGTTCTTC
many	TRBJ2-7	.	TRBV3-1	CASSQVPYEQYF	TGTGCCAGCAGCCAAGTTCCCTACGAGCAGTACTTC
many	TRBJ2-1	TRBD2	TRBV20-1	CSARGLAGDNEQFF	TGCAGTGCTAGAGGTCTAGCGGGAGACAATGAGCAGTTCTTC
many	TRBJ1-5	.	TRBV20-1	CSAKPGTRNQPQHF	TGCAGTGCTAAGCCAGGGACCCGTAATCAGCCCCAGCATTTT
many	TRBJ1-6	.	TRBV12-3/TRBV12-4	CASSAAQAINSPLHF	TGTGCCAGCAGTGCGGCACAGGCGATTAATTCACCCCTCCACTTT
many	TRBJ2-5	.	TRBV29-1	CSAADRKQETQYF	TGCAGCGCCGCGGACAGAAAACAAGAGACCCAGTACTTC